Below are 29 T cell receptor beta chains sequenced from a single sample in a study of human T cells and chemical hapten exposure. TCRdb reprocessed the RACE reads with MiXCR, giving one entry per CDR3 protein. This sample yields around 250,000 distinct CDR3 sequences, of which about 9% are seen a single time; approximately 2.3% belongs to the top ten. Time point here: pre-sensitization, week 0. Treatment here: therapeutic diphenylcyclopropenone sensitization with weekly scalp DPC. Material: whole blood, obtained in connection with sensitization to the hapten diphenylcyclopropenone (DPC). These TCRs come from a woman in her forties with alopecia areata. Some clones in this sample may be carry-over from other donors' samples.

The chain employs TRBV4-1 and TRBJ2-7; 9 bases align to TRBD1. V lost 4 bases, J lost 6 bases, and 10 bases stayed unmatched. The CDR3 length is 15 residues. CDR1 is MGHRA, CDR2 YSYEKL, per germline. The CDR3 nucleotides are TGCGCCAGCAGCCGCGTCCCGGGACAGGGAACCGAGCAGTACTTC. Translating gives CASSRVPGQGTEQYF.

This clonotype was seen at least ten times. The gene calls are TRBV6-2 or TRBV6-3 and TRBJ2-4, with 9 bases matching TRBD2. The CDR3 covers 14 residues. The V gene's germline CDR1 is MNHEY and CDR2 SVGEGT. The V segment lost 6 bases and the J segment 8 bases; nucleotides outside the gene matches: 8. This CDR3 is CASSLSGSSHIQYF. CDR3 nucleotide sequence: TGTGCCAGCAGCCTTAGCGGGAGCTCCCACATTCAGTACTTC.

This clonotype was recorded many times. This chain connects TRBV5-6 to TRBJ2-3, with TRBD2 matching over 9 bases. This CDR3 region has 16 residues. Germline V gene lookup returns CDR1 SGHDT and CDR2 YYEEEE. J was trimmed by 3 bases and V by 3 bases; bases with no gene match: 8. The CDR3 DNA sequence: TGTGCCAGCAGCTCCCGTAGCGGGAGTAGGACAGATACGCAGTATTTT. Protein sequence: CASSSRSGSRTDTQYF. Drawing the rest from reference TRBV5-6 and TRBJ2-3, the complete variable domain is DAGVTQSPTHLIKTRGQQVTLRCSPKSGHDTVSWYQQALGQGPQFIFQYYEEEERQRGNFPDRFSGHQFPNYSSELNVNALLLGDSALYLCASSSRSGSRTDTQYFGPGTRLTVL.

This clonotype has more than one count but fewer than ten. V is TRBV10-3 and J is TRBJ2-2; weak D call: TRBD2 (5 bases). Germline V gene data show CDR1 as ENHRY and CDR2 as SYGVKD. Between the trimmed V and J ends, which lost 10 bases and 2 bases, there was a span of 14 bases. The CDR3 runs to 14 residues. Written as DNA, the CDR3 is TGTGCCAGCCTCTCGGCGGGCAACACCGGGGAGCTGTTTTTT. Translating it yields CASLSAGNTGELFF.

This clonotype was counted only a few times. The rearrangement joins TRBV6-2 or TRBV6-3 to TRBJ1-1; D not certain. V gave up 2 bases and J gave up 4 bases, with 5 bases separating them. CDR1 and CDR2 (germline): MNHEY, SVGEGT. The CDR3 has 12 residues. Here the CDR3 reads CASSYGFTEAFF. CDR3 coding DNA: TGTGCCAGCAGTTACGGTTTCACTGAAGCTTTCTTT.

The rearrangement links TRBV10-3 to TRBJ2-7; D is unresolved. V lost 6 bases to trimming and J lost 5 bases, with 14 bases between them. The length of the CDR3 is 13 residues. The germline CDR1 and CDR2 sequences are ENHRY and SYGVKD. Here the CDR3 DNA reads TGTGCCATCAGGGCCGCAGGAGTCCACGAGCAGTACTTC. The encoded protein is CAIRAAGVHEQYF.

The V call is TRBV12-3 or TRBV12-4, the J call TRBJ1-5; no reliable D call. CDR3 length: 16 amino acids. V was cut by 4 bases and J by 0 bases, with 13 bases left in between. The CDR3 here is CASSSDPIYSNQPQHF. CDR3 coding DNA: TGTGCCAGCAGTTCAGACCCGATATATAGCAATCAGCCCCAGCATTTT.

The J gene is TRBJ2-2, the V gene TRBV7-8, with 8 bases aligning to TRBD2. There are 15 residues in the CDR3. Germline V gene sequence: CDR1 SGHVS, CDR2 FQNEAQ. J gave up 1 base and V 7 bases, and 5 bases lay outside the gene matches. In DNA, the CDR3 is TGTGCCAGCAAGGCTACTAGCGGGAACACCGGGGAGCTGTTTTTT. It translates to CASKATSGNTGELFF.

This clonotype occurred many times. CDR3 bases: TGTGCCAGCAGTTTCGGACAGGGATTCTCTGGGGCCAACGTCCTGACTTTC. Translation gives CASSFGQGFSGANVLTF. The rearrangement uses TRBV28 and TRBJ2-6; 8 bases agree with TRBD1. This CDR3 contains 17 residues. CDR1 and CDR2 from the germline V gene are MDHEN and SYDVKM. J gave up 0 bases and V 3 bases, and 4 bases lay outside the gene matches.

The rearrangement joins TRBV6-2 or TRBV6-3 to TRBJ1-4; D possibly corresponds to TRBD1 (5 bases). CDR3 length: 15 amino acids. Trimming left V 5 bases short and J 0 bases short, with 10 bases between. Germline lookup yields CDR1 MNHEY and CDR2 SVGEGT. The CDR3: CASSHGGSTNEKLFF. The DNA for the CDR3 is TGTGCCAGCAGTCATGGGGGGTCAACTAATGAAAAACTGTTTTTT.

This clonotype came up a few times. CDR3 DNA sequence: TGTGCCAGCAGCCAAATGTACCCCTTTGCGTACGAGCAGTACTTC. Protein: CASSQMYPFAYEQYF. The chain is built from TRBV14 and TRBJ2-7; D remains ambiguous. This CDR3 has 15 residues. V was trimmed by 2 bases and J by 4 bases, leaving 15 bases between them. Looked up from germline, CDR1 is SGHDN and CDR2 is FVKESK.

This clonotype was seen ten or more times. The chain recombines TRBV5-1 with TRBJ2-1; D not certain. V dropped 0 bases and J dropped 7 bases, with 14 bases sitting between them. The length of the CDR3 is 15 residues. Germline V gene lookup returns CDR1 SGHRS and CDR2 YFSETQ. The CDR3 here is CASSLGTWVGNEQFF. The CDR3, as DNA: TGCGCCAGCAGCTTGGGTACCTGGGTCGGGAATGAGCAGTTCTTC.

This clonotype has a handful of counts. The chain links TRBV4-1 to TRBJ2-2, with 9 bases identical to TRBD2. Losses at the gene ends were 1 base for V and 0 bases for J; bases not matched to a gene: 3. This CDR3 spans 17 amino acids. The germline V gene encodes CDR1 MGHRA and CDR2 YSYEKL. The DNA of the CDR3 is TGCGCCAGCAGCCAAGGGAGCGGGAGGCCGAACACCGGGGAGCTGTTTTTT. This codes for CASSQGSGRPNTGELFF.

In regard to this clonotype: One base away lies a much larger clone, so this may be a sequencing read error. The chain combines TRBV6-2 or TRBV6-3 with TRBJ2-2; 13 bases match TRBD2. The germline V gene has CDR1 MNHEY and CDR2 SVGEGT. The CDR3 runs to 18 residues. This CDR3 reads CVSSWGLAGLLNTGELFF. CDR3 DNA sequence: TGTGTCAGCAGTTGGGGACTAGCGGGACTACTGAACACCGGGGAGCTGTTTTTT.

V and J are TRBV12-3 or TRBV12-4 and TRBJ2-1; 8 nucleotides line up with TRBD2. With V trimmed by 5 bases and J by 8 bases, 8 bases remained unmatched. CDR3 length equals 14 residues. In DNA form, the CDR3 reads TGTGCCAGCAGTAGAAGCGGGAGCCCGGATGAGCAGTTCTTC. Translating it yields CASSRSGSPDEQFF.

The V and J genes are TRBV27 and TRBJ2-3, with TRBD2 identical over 7 bases. The CDR3 loop spans 16 amino acids. The germline CDR1 and CDR2 sequences are MNHEY and SMNVEV (reference sequence). J gave up 2 bases and V 3 bases, and 8 bases lay outside the gene matches. Here the CDR3 reads CASSLIGTILTDTQYF. The DNA of the CDR3 is TGTGCCAGCAGTTTGATCGGGACTATCCTCACAGATACGCAGTATTTT.

The rearrangement joins TRBV28 to TRBJ2-7; 11 bases map to TRBD2. Germline loops: CDR1 MDHEN, CDR2 SYDVKM. This CDR3 region has 14 residues. V lost 6 bases, J lost 2 bases, and 3 bases stayed unmatched. The CDR3 DNA is TGTGCCAGCAGGGGGACTAGCGGACCCTACGAGCAGTACTTC. Its translation is CASRGTSGPYEQYF.

V gene TRBV29-1 combines with J gene TRBJ2-7, with 8 positions matching TRBD1. The CDR3 covers 12 residues. Trimming removed 6 bases from V and 3 bases from J; junction bases left unmatched: 4. Germline-derived CDR1 and CDR2 are SQVTM and ANQGSEA. The CDR3 sequence: CSVGQGIYEQYF. Here the CDR3 DNA reads TGCAGCGTCGGACAGGGTATCTACGAGCAGTACTTC.

This clonotype was seen many times. This chain uses TRBV12-3 or TRBV12-4 with TRBJ1-4; the D gene is possibly TRBD1 (6 bases). The CDR3 sequence is 17 residues long. V lost 8 bases and J 8 bases, leaving 27 bases between the germline ends. DNA of the CDR3: TGTGCCAGCGGAACCGACGCCTACAGGGTTGGGCTCGAAAAACTGTTTTTT. It encodes CASGTDAYRVGLEKLFF.

This clonotype was found a few times. CDR3 sequence (DNA): TGTGCCAGCAGCGTAACAGAACAGGTCCCCTATGGCTACACCTTC. Protein sequence: CASSVTEQVPYGYTF. The chain combines TRBV9 with TRBJ1-2; weak D call: TRBD1 (5 bases). The length of the CDR3 is 15 residues. V gave up 1 base and J gave up 4 bases, with 14 bases separating them. Germline V lookup: CDR1 SGDLS, CDR2 YYNGEE.

The chain has TRBV18 and TRBJ1-1, with D unclear. Germline V gene data show CDR1 as KGHSH and CDR2 as LQKENI. V lost 2 bases, J lost 6 bases, and 7 bases lay in between. The CDR3 covers 12 residues. The CDR3 bases are TGTGCCAGCTCACCAGGGTCGGCTGAAGCTTTCTTT. It encodes CASSPGSAEAFF.

This clonotype has a handful of counts. This chain connects TRBV28 to TRBJ2-7; the D gene is possibly TRBD2 (5 bases). V was pared by 4 bases and J by 7 bases, with 11 bases between. Germline-derived CDR1 and CDR2 are MDHEN and SYDVKM. The CDR3 contains 12 residues. The CDR3 protein is CASSSPRGEQYF. The CDR3 DNA reads as TGTGCCAGCAGTTCCCCCCGGGGAGAGCAGTACTTC.

This clonotype was counted between two and nine times. The rearrangement joins TRBV27 to TRBJ2-1, with TRBD1 matching over 11 bases. The CDR3 has 16 amino acids. The V gene end was trimmed by 2 bases and the J gene end by 6 bases; junction bases not matched to a gene: 6. CDR1 and CDR2 (germline): MNHEY, SMNVEV (reference sequence). CDR3 sequence: CASSLQGQGVINEQFF. CDR3 DNA: TGTGCCAGCAGTTTACAGGGACAGGGGGTTATCAATGAGCAGTTCTTC.

The chain employs TRBV6-5 and TRBJ1-1, with a weak D call TRBD1 (5 bases). Germline V lookup: CDR1 MNHEY, CDR2 SVGAGI. V shed 6 bases and J shed 3 bases, with 14 bases lying between them. This CDR3 contains 14 residues. CDR3 amino acids: CASRIQGLYTEAFF. The DNA for the CDR3 is TGTGCCAGCAGAATTCAGGGTTTGTACACTGAAGCTTTCTTT.

The chain links TRBV5-1 to TRBJ2-2; D is uncertain. V lost 5 bases and J lost 4, with 12 bases in between. This CDR3 is 14 amino acids long. Germline V gives CDR1 SGHRS, CDR2 YFSETQ. The CDR3 here is CASSRPDLTGELFF. DNA of the CDR3: TGCGCCAGCAGTCGTCCTGACCTCACCGGGGAGCTGTTTTTT. The full variable domain, in which reference TRBV5-1 and TRBJ2-2 provide the parts outside the CDR3, is KAGVTQTPRYLIKTRGQQVTLSCSPISGHRSVSWYQQTPGQGLQFLFEYFSETQRNKGNFPGRFSGRQFSNSRSEMNVSTLELGDSALYLCASSRPDLTGELFFGEGSRLTVL.

CDR3 coding DNA: TGTGCCAGCAGCTTGACAGGCGGAGGGACCCAGTACTTC. Protein sequence: CASSLTGGGTQYF. This chain uses TRBV5-5 with TRBJ2-5; D tentatively fits TRBD1 or TRBD2 (5 bases each). The CDR3 runs to 13 residues. CDR1 and CDR2 from the germline V gene are SGHKS and YYEKEE (reference sequence). The V end was cut by 1 base, the J end by 7 bases, with 11 bases between.

The chain couples TRBV6-2 or TRBV6-3 to TRBJ1-1; 8 bases agree with TRBD1. Trimming removed 5 bases from V and 5 bases from J; junction bases left unmatched: 1. Per germline, CDR1 MNHEY and CDR2 SVGEGT. The CDR3 has 12 amino acids. CDR3 protein: CASSRQGTEAFF. The CDR3 DNA is TGTGCCAGCAGTAGACAGGGGACTGAAGCTTTCTTT.

This clonotype was detected many times. The V call is TRBV3-1, the J call TRBJ2-1; the D gene could be TRBD1 or TRBD2 (6 bases each). The CDR3 sequence is 15 residues long. Trimming stripped 6 bases from V and 3 bases from J, with 15 bases between. The germline gives CDR1 LGHDT, CDR2 YNNKEL (reference sequence). CDR3: CASRPSGGGYNEQFF. The CDR3 DNA follows: TGTGCCAGCAGACCCAGCGGAGGGGGCTACAATGAGCAGTTCTTC.

This clonotype came up a few times. The chain employs TRBV5-1 and TRBJ2-7; D possibly corresponds to TRBD2 (6 bases). CDR1 is SGHRS and CDR2 is YFSETQ in the germline V gene. V was clipped by 0 bases and J by 2 bases, with 9 bases between them. The CDR3 extends over 14 amino acids. The CDR3 DNA is TGCGCCAGCAGCTTGGCACAGCGGGCCTACGAGCAGTACTTC. Protein product: CASSLAQRAYEQYF.